This T cell receptor beta chain was found in a study of cytomegalovirus exposure and HLA in healthy donors. Study-level background: An earlier analysis found some 100 million unique TCR beta sequences from about 179 million T cells. Study observations and caveats: Indistinguishable V segments, including TRBV6-2 and TRBV6-3, were excluded. Other equally common chains were less clonally expanded than HLA-associated TCR beta chains, a later analysis showed.

With regard to this clone: The antigen remains undetermined.

The PCR made use of 60 Vbeta and 13 Jbeta primers. The protocol was immunoSEQ multiplex PCR, while the TCRdb copy is restricted to in-frame clones and leaves out a portion. The repertoire holds 95,000 to 150,000 clones, with around 66% as singletons. The V gene lost 6 bases and the J gene lost 0 bases, with 11 bases spanning the gap. Germline V gene data show CDR1 as MNHEY and CDR2 as SMNVEV (reference sequence). The CDR3 is 14 amino acids. The sequenced material came from PBMCs. This receptor was taken from a woman aged 40 to 55 in good health and CMV-seropositive. The chain is built from TRBV27 and TRBJ1-1; D call uncertain. In DNA, the CDR3 is TGTGCCAGCAGCGAACGGCGGATGAACACTGAAGCTTTCTTT. This translates into CASSERRMNTEAFF.